This TCR beta chain derives from a study of Ad26.COV2.S vaccination and SARS-CoV-2 variants. Treatment specified: over 15 received Ad26.COV2.S at low or high dose, single or two shots; 5 received placebo; per-sample allocation not given. Samples were taken on day 63 after the first vaccine or placebo injection. Generated by immunoSEQ multiplex PCR, the TCRdb table keeps only in-frame clones and is missing some. The sample gives roughly 450,000 clones, roughly 90% of which show up once; roughly an eighth is in the top ten. The clonotype comes from a person aged 18-60 years who received the Ad26.COV2.S COVID-19 vaccine or a placebo. The sequenced sample was peripheral blood, obtained in a trial of Ad26.COV2.S vaccine versus placebo.

The CDR3: CASSPRTALNTEAFF. In DNA, the CDR3 is TGTGCCAGCAGCCCGAGGACAGCGCTGAACACTGAAGCTTTCTTT. The V call is TRBV5-4, the J call TRBJ1-1, with a tentative D call TRBD1 (6 bases). The CDR3 is 15 amino acids. Germline-derived CDR1 and CDR2 are SGHNT and YYREEE (reference sequence). Trimming took 4 bases from V and 0 from J, leaving 13 bases between them.